This T cell receptor beta chain stems from a study of blood T cell repertoires in COVID-19. Study in general: Collection of acute and convalescent COVID-19 samples took place in the United States, Italy and Spain. PBMCs, B-cell-depleted T cells, or T cells were the source of the cDNA or gDNA that made up the material.

Authors' analysis steps: It was from reference gene primer amplification that nucleated cell counts were estimated. Sequencing used immunoSEQ multiplex PCR; TCRdb keeps in-frame clones, though not all of them. That table furnishes V, J and clone size, whereas the DNA furnished D and trimming. Of 180,000 or so clones listed, about 70% were seen once; the top ten hold 8.6%. This TCR was recovered from a woman aged 45-65 years with active or convalescent COVID-19. The specimen sequenced was peripheral blood.

For the CDR3, the DNA is TGTGCCAGCAGTCGGACAGGGATGGGGGTTTGGGGCTCTGGAAACACCATATATTTT. It codes for CASSRTGMGVWGSGNTIYF. J is TRBJ1-3 and V is TRBV28; 8 bases match TRBD1. Germline loops: CDR1 MDHEN, CDR2 SYDVKM. V trimming: 5 bases; J trimming: 0 bases; junction bases outside the gene matches: 15. The CDR3 extends over 19 amino acids.